One and the same sample provided the 21 T cell receptor beta chains below, sequenced in a study of T cells after yellow fever vaccination. TCRdb recomputed calls from the 5' RACE reads with MiXCR, one row per CDR3 protein. The sample yields hundreds of thousands of distinct CDR3 sequences, approximately 13% seen once. The sequencing here drew on PBMCs, taken on the day of the yellow fever booster vaccination. These receptors all come from a man aged 30 to 45 who received the YFV17D yellow fever vaccine.

This clonotype was detected a few times. The chain uses TRBV6-1 and TRBJ2-6; D perhaps matches TRBD1 (5 bases). This CDR3 has 15 residues. V lost 7 bases, J lost 0 bases, and 10 bases lay in between. CDR1 is MNHNS and CDR2 is SASEGT in the germline V gene. The CDR3 loop is CASNPGFSGANVLTF. CDR3 in DNA: TGTGCCAGCAATCCAGGGTTCTCTGGGGCCAACGTCCTGACTTTC.

This clonotype was seen many times. The rearrangement links TRBV21-1 to TRBJ2-7; TRBD1, as called in the table, went unchecked against the DNA. TRBV21-1 is flagged as a pseudogene. The CDR3 sequence is 14 residues long. This CDR3 is CASSKGGSNYEQYF. DNA of the CDR3: TGTGCCAGCAGCAAGGGCGGGAGCAACTACGAGCAGTACTTC.

The sample holds a few counts of this clonotype. V is TRBV7-8 and J is TRBJ1-2; 11 bases align to TRBD1. The V gene's germline CDR1 is SGHVS and CDR2 FQNEAQ. The CDR3 is made up of 14 amino acids. After removal of 5 bases from V and 8 bases from J, the junction contained 7 bases not matched to a gene. For the CDR3, the DNA is TGTGCCAGCAGCCAGGGACAGGGGGTGGGCGGCTACACCTTC. This codes for CASSQGQGVGGYTF.

This clonotype was counted a few times. This chain connects TRBV9 to TRBJ2-1; 11 positions agree with TRBD2. The CDR3 spans 15 residues. The germline V gene encodes CDR1 SGDLS and CDR2 YYNGEE. V trimming: 0 bases; J trimming: 6 bases; junction bases outside the gene matches: 2. CDR3 coding DNA: TGTGCCAGCAGCGTAGCACTAGCGGGAGTCAATGAGCAGTTCTTC. Translation: CASSVALAGVNEQFF.

The chain uses TRBV7-9 and TRBJ2-7; a possible D gene is TRBD2 (6 bases). The germline V gene encodes CDR1 SEHNR and CDR2 FQNEAQ (reference sequence). CDR3 length: 14 residues. V lost 3 bases and J 7 bases, leaving 16 bases between the germline ends. Here the CDR3 DNA reads TGTGCCAGCAGCTTGGCAGGAGGGGCGGGGGAGCAGTACTTC. It yields the protein CASSLAGGAGEQYF.

This clonotype was picked up a small number of times. The chain is built from TRBV5-1 and TRBJ2-3; 7 bases are shared with TRBD2. Trimming removed 4 bases from V and 5 bases from J; junction bases left unmatched: 16. Germline V gene lookup returns CDR1 SGHRS and CDR2 YFSETQ. The CDR3 covers 17 residues. The CDR3 DNA reads TGCGCCAGCAGCCCGACCTTCACTAGCGAAAGCGTAGATACGCAGTATTTT. It encodes CASSPTFTSESVDTQYF.

This clonotype was counted many times. The chain combines TRBV18 with TRBJ2-2; no reliable D call. Germline CDR1 reads KGHSH; CDR2 reads LQKENI. V was cut by 8 bases and J by 0 bases, with 7 bases left in between. This CDR3 is built from 13 residues. Written as DNA, the CDR3 is TGTGCCAGCAGTCCCTCGAACACCGGGGAGCTGTTTTTT. Amino acids: CASSPSNTGELFF. Looking up the rest from reference TRBV18 and TRBJ2-2 gives the full variable domain: NAGVMQNPRHLVRRRGQEARLRCSPMKGHSHVYWYRQLPEEGLKFMVYLQKENIIDESGMPKERFSAEFPKEGPSILRIQQVVRGDSAAYFCASSPSNTGELFFGEGSRLTVL.

This clonotype was observed a handful of times. The rearrangement joins TRBV6-2 or TRBV6-3 to TRBJ2-7; the D gene is possibly TRBD2 (6 bases). Trimming pared 0 bases from V and 2 bases from J, leaving 17 bases between. The CDR3 extends over 17 amino acids. Germline V gene data show CDR1 as MNHEY and CDR2 as SVGEGT. CDR3 nucleotides: TGTGCCAGCAGTTACTCAACCAGCGGGCAACCCCCCTACGAGCAGTACTTC. It yields the protein CASSYSTSGQPPYEQYF.

This clonotype has a handful of counts. The V call is TRBV7-2, the J call TRBJ1-5; D not resolved. CDR3 length: 14 residues. Germline V gene sequence: CDR1 SGHTA, CDR2 FQGNSA. V was shortened by 1 base and J by 3 bases, with 7 bases between the two germline ends. The CDR3 protein is CASSLEGFNQPQHF. The CDR3 region has the DNA TGTGCCAGCAGCTTAGAGGGATTCAATCAGCCCCAGCATTTT. The entire variable domain, with the rest obtained from reference TRBV7-2 and TRBJ1-5, is as follows: GAGVSQSPSNKVTEKGKDVELRCDPISGHTALYWYRQSLGQGLEFLIYFQGNSAPDKSGLPSDRFSAERTGGSVSTLTIQRTQQEDSAVYLCASSLEGFNQPQHFGDGTRLSIL.

The V call is TRBV25-1, the J call TRBJ2-3; D perhaps matches TRBD1 (6 bases). The CDR3 loop spans 15 amino acids. Germline CDR1 is MGHDK and CDR2 is SYGVNS. Between the trimmed V and J ends, which lost 1 base and 4 bases, there was a span of 12 bases. Written as DNA, the CDR3 is TGTGCCAGCAGTGAATTTCAACAGGGCCCAGATACGCAGTATTTT. It encodes CASSEFQQGPDTQYF.

This clonotype showed up just a few times. V usage is TRBV7-9 and J usage is TRBJ2-3; no firm D call. The V gene's germline CDR1 is SEHNR and CDR2 FQNEAQ (reference sequence). This CDR3 has 16 residues. V was pared by 2 bases and J by 3 bases, with 15 bases between. The chain's CDR3 is CASSLRSTGRTDTQYF. In nucleotides, the CDR3 is TGTGCCAGCAGCTTAAGATCGACCGGGCGAACAGATACGCAGTATTTT.

A note on this clonotype: At one boundary the junction diverges from the germline segment, which might be a read error. The rearrangement uses TRBV20-1 and TRBJ2-1; 11 bases line up with TRBD2. CDR1 DFQATT and CDR2 SNEGSKA come from the germline V gene (reference sequence). This CDR3 is 20 amino acids long. CDR3 nucleotides: TGCTGTGCTAGAGATGTCAGTCGACTAGCGGGGTACAGTACCTACAATGAGCAGTTCTTC. It translates to CCARDVSRLAGYSTYNEQFF.

The table lists this clonotype with a few counts. V usage is TRBV6-1 and J usage is TRBJ1-4; a weak D match, TRBD1 (6 bases). The CDR3 is 13 residues long. With 5 bases removed from V and 7 bases from J, the gap between germline ends came to 11 bases. The germline V gene encodes CDR1 MNHNS and CDR2 SASEGT. The CDR3 sequence: CASSMGAGEKLFF. DNA for the CDR3: TGTGCCAGCAGTATGGGGGCGGGTGAAAAACTGTTTTTT.

This clonotype was seen a few times. The V and J genes are TRBV12-3 or TRBV12-4 and TRBJ2-1; TRBD2 aligns across 9 bases. The CDR3 covers 14 residues. With V trimmed by 8 bases and J by 7 bases, 9 bases remained unmatched. The CDR3: CASGEGLAGNEQFF. The DNA of the CDR3 is TGTGCCAGCGGCGAGGGGCTAGCGGGAAATGAGCAGTTCTTC.

V is TRBV27 and J is TRBJ2-1; 9 bases agree with TRBD2. V shed 6 bases and J 8 bases; nucleotides not matched to a gene: 11. This CDR3 is 15 amino acids long. Germline CDR1 MNHEY, CDR2 SMNVEV (reference sequence). The CDR3 nucleotides are TGTGCCAGCAGAATAGCGGGAGTGGTAAACTATGAGCAGTTCTTC. The encoded protein is CASRIAGVVNYEQFF.

This CDR3 is CSAQRSDSLYSPLHF. CDR3 in DNA: TGCAGTGCCCAACGGTCGGACTCGCTGTATTCACCCCTCCACTTT. V gene TRBV20-1 combines with J gene TRBJ1-6; no firm D call. The CDR3 spans 15 residues. V was trimmed by 6 bases and J by 8 bases, leaving 20 bases between them. CDR1 and CDR2 from the germline V gene are DFQATT and SNEGSKA (reference sequence).

This rearrangement joins TRBV6-5 to TRBJ2-7, with 11 bases that match TRBD1. Germline CDR1 and CDR2: MNHEY and SVGAGI. Trimming at V came to 1 base and at J to 2 bases, leaving 4 bases not matched to a gene. The CDR3 runs to 16 residues. CDR3 protein: CASSYFGTGGTYEQYF. The CDR3 DNA reads as TGTGCCAGCAGTTACTTTGGGACAGGGGGAACCTACGAGCAGTACTTC.

The CDR3 DNA sequence: TGCAGCATAAGCGGGAACTCCTACGAGCAGTACTTC. Translating it yields CSISGNSYEQYF. The chain employs TRBV29-1 and TRBJ2-7; TRBD2 agrees at 7 bases. Losses at the gene ends were 8 bases for V and 0 bases for J; bases not matched to a gene: 4. The CDR3 length is 12 residues. Germline V gene lookup returns CDR1 SQVTM and CDR2 ANQGSEA.

This chain uses TRBV7-2 with TRBJ2-1; no firm D call. This CDR3 region has 15 residues. Germline assignment: CDR1 SGHTA and CDR2 FQGNSA. Trimming took off 0 bases at V and 5 bases at J, with 11 bases between the two ends. CDR3 DNA: TGTGCCAGCAGCTTAGCGGGAACCCCCCACAATGAGCAGTTCTTC. As protein: CASSLAGTPHNEQFF.

This chain uses TRBV11-2 with TRBJ2-5; TRBD2 agrees at 9 bases. The CDR3 totals 15 residues. The V gene's germline CDR1 is SGHAT and CDR2 FQNNGV. Trimming removed 2 bases from V and 1 base from J; junction bases left unmatched: 2. The CDR3 loop is CASSLTSGFQETQYF. In DNA form, the CDR3 reads TGTGCCAGCAGCTTAACTAGCGGGTTCCAAGAGACCCAGTACTTC.

The genes are TRBV7-9 and TRBJ2-1, with D perhaps being TRBD1 or TRBD2 (5 bases each). With 9 bases removed from V and 3 bases from J, the gap between germline ends came to 6 bases. Per germline, CDR1 SEHNR and CDR2 FQNEAQ (reference sequence). This CDR3 comprises 11 residues. The CDR3 region is CARGDYNEQFF. CDR3 coding DNA: TGTGCCAGGGGGGACTACAATGAGCAGTTCTTC.